The present T cell receptor (beta chain) was sequenced within a study of vaccination and CD4 T cells after COVID-19. Time point meaning: late sampling 161 to 241 days after vaccination in a few convalescent patients. Treatment denoted: approximately nine-day PBMC culture with coronavirus spike peptide pools or control peptides (ViraFEST assay). Concerning this clonotype itself: Its antigen is undetermined.

The assay that was used to sequence DNA from cultured CD4+ T cells was the Oncomine TCR Beta short-read assay. MiXCR, run by TCRdb on the PCR reads, gives a single entry per CDR3 protein. The repertoire holds roughly 20,000 distinct CDR3 sequences, with under 65% as singletons. V dropped 1 base and J dropped 7; count of bases not matched to a gene: 13. The CDR3 sequence is 17 residues long. Germline CDR1 reads LNHNV; CDR2 reads YYDKDF (reference sequence). V and J are TRBV15 and TRBJ2-7; 10 bases match TRBD2. The specimen was CD4+ T cells from blood, cultured in vitro, collected about 7 months after SARS-CoV-2 vaccination. The source of this sequence is a human donor who had recovered from COVID-19. The CDR3 nucleotides read TGTGCCACCAGCAGAGTTTTAACCGGGACTAGCGACCCGGAGCAGTACTTC. Protein product: CATSRVLTGTSDPEQYF.